The entry below describes one T cell receptor beta chain. Germline trimming cut 4 bases from V and 6 bases from J; bases unmatched to any gene: 7. The CDR3 consists of 15 residues. CDR1 and CDR2 (germline): SGHTA, FQGTGA. TRAV and TRBV primers primed cDNA for both TCRalpha and TCRbeta. For amplifying TCRs, the PCR ran for about 20 cycles with Phusion, which was used together with a constant-region primer and the adapter on the V primers. Isolated mRNA was amplified by in vitro transcription. MiXCR was run by TCRdb on the reads, yielding one entry per CDR3 protein. Seen here are 9,800 or so distinct CDR3 sequences, approximately 77% observed once, and the top ten hold more than 1.4%. This sample is drawn from a study of low-dose radiotherapy and immunotherapy resistance in tumors. In the study overall: Intravenous ipilimumab 1 mg/kg every six weeks was given with nivolumab 240 mg every two weeks. Patients' oral aspirin dose was 300 mg daily across four cycles from cycle 1 day 1.

This chain connects TRBV7-3 to TRBJ2-2; 8 bases align to TRBD2. This TCR was recovered from a human donor with advanced metastatic prostate, ovarian, gallbladder or colorectal cancer (not recorded which). This table probably holds off-target reads from a library built for another chain. CDR3 residues: CASSSGLAGAGELFF. The CDR3 coding sequence is TGTGCCAGCAGCTCAGGACTAGCCGGGGCCGGGGAGCTGTTTTTT.